The rows below give T cell receptor beta chains drawn from one sample of a study of shared clonotypes between healthy human individuals. Sequencing used immunoSEQ multiplex PCR; TCRdb keeps in-frame clones, though not all of them. The sample lists about 800,000 clones; about 96% were seen once. The specimen sequenced was naive CD8+ T cells sorted from blood. The receptors derive from a man under 40 in good health. The CDR3 runs from the conserved cysteine through the conserved F or W. The D gene is left open where the match is weak. Rows may omit the clone size; those that give it use once, few, many or a size class.

j_call	d_call	clone_size	v_call	cdr3_nt	cdr3_aa
TRBJ2-1	TRBD2	-	TRBV28	TGTGCCAGCAGTTTGGCTAGCGGGTCATACAATGAGCAGTTCTTC	CASSLASGSYNEQFF
TRBJ2-5	-	-	TRBV5-4	TGTGCCAGCAGCTACTACGGGCAATCAACCCAGTACTTC	CASSYYGQSTQYF
TRBJ2-6	-	-	TRBV27	TGTGCCAGCAGTTTCCGGGACACCTACCGCTCTGGGGCCAACGTCCTGACTTTC	CASSFRDTYRSGANVLTF
TRBJ2-7	-	-	TRBV7-3	TGTGCCAGCAGCCCTAGTAGGGGTGGAGTTGGCGAGCAGTACTTC	CASSPSRGGVGEQYF
TRBJ2-7	TRBD1	-	TRBV27	TGTGCCAGCAGTTTCCTCGACAGGGGGCACTCCTACGAGCAGTACTTC	CASSFLDRGHSYEQYF
TRBJ2-7	-	-	TRBV7-9	TGTGCCAGCAGCTTCCTTAACATGAGCTCCTACGAGCAGTACTTC	CASSFLNMSSYEQYF
TRBJ2-3	TRBD2	-	TRBV7-6	TGTGCCAGCAGCCTTAGACTAGCGGGGATCACAGATACGCAGTATTTT	CASSLRLAGITDTQYF
TRBJ1-2	-	-	TRBV27	TGTGCCAGCAGTTTACGGGGGTATAATGGCTACACCTTC	CASSLRGYNGYTF
TRBJ1-5	-	-	TRBV25-1	TGTGCCAGCAGTGGGTCCAGGGCGGACCAGCCCCAGCATTTT	CASSGSRADQPQHF
TRBJ2-1	-	few	TRBV29-1	TGCAGCGTTGAACAAGGGGTTGAGGTGCAGTTCTTC	CSVEQGVEVQFF
TRBJ1-2	TRBD1	-	TRBV7-9	TGTGCCAGCAGCTTAGACTTACAGGGGGCGGAGGGCTACACCTTC	CASSLDLQGAEGYTF
TRBJ1-1	TRBD1	-	TRBV10-2	TGCGCCAGCAGGACAGGGAGGAACACTGAAGCTTTCTTT	CASRTGRNTEAFF
TRBJ2-2	TRBD1	-	TRBV27	TGTGCCAGCAGTCGATGGGGACAGGGCACCGGGGAGCTGTTTTTT	CASSRWGQGTGELFF
TRBJ2-6	-	-	TRBV5-4	TGTGCCAGCAGCTTGGAGGGGCAGGGCCCCCGTTTCGGGGCCAACGTCCTGACTTTC	CASSLEGQGPRFGANVLTF
TRBJ2-7	-	-	TRBV5-4	TGTGCCAGCAGCTTGGGCAGGGGAGGCTACGAGCAGTACTTC	CASSLGRGGYEQYF
TRBJ1-6	-	-	TRBV9	TGTGCCAGCAGCGGGGCAGGGACTCATTCACCCCTCCACTTT	CASSGAGTHSPLHF
TRBJ2-7	-	-	TRBV27	TGTGCCAGCAGTTTAGGGCTAGCGACGGACGAGCAGTACTTC	CASSLGLATDEQYF
TRBJ1-4	-	-	TRBV7-9	TGTGCCAGCAGCTTAGACCGGGCGCCTGAAAAACTGTTTTTT	CASSLDRAPEKLFF
TRBJ2-1	-	-	TRBV19	TGTGCCAGTAGTATCGGTAATCTAGTTAATGAGCAGTTCTTC	CASSIGNLVNEQFF
TRBJ2-1	TRBD1	-	TRBV7-9	TGTGCCAGCCCGACACCGGGACAGGGCTACAATGAGCAGTTCTTC	CASPTPGQGYNEQFF
TRBJ2-7	TRBD2	-	TRBV5-4	TGTGCCAGCAGCTTGGTGACTAGCGGGAGGTACGAGCAGTACTTC	CASSLVTSGRYEQYF
TRBJ1-4	-	-	TRBV15	TGTGCCACCAGCAGCGGACTCCAGTCTGAAAAACTGTTTTTT	CATSSGLQSEKLFF
TRBJ2-7	-	-	TRBV9	TGTGCCAGCAGCGTAGGGGGGAAATCCTACGAGCAGTACTTC	CASSVGGKSYEQYF
TRBJ2-3	-	-	TRBV28	TGTGCCAGCCGATTTCAGAGCACAGATACGCAGTATTTT	CASRFQSTDTQYF
TRBJ2-7	TRBD2	once	TRBV7-2	TGTGCCAGCAGCTCCGGGGTAGCGGGAAGGACGCCTACTCCCTACGAGCAGTACTTC	CASSSGVAGRTPTPYEQYF
TRBJ1-5	-	-	TRBV19	TGTGCCAGTAACCCATGGCAGCTCGGTCAGCCCCAGCATTTT	CASNPWQLGQPQHF
TRBJ2-7	TRBD1	-	TRBV6-1	TGTGCCAGCAGTGATCAGAGGACAGGTTGGAGACGCTACGAGCAGTACTTC	CASSDQRTGWRRYEQYF
TRBJ2-3	-	-	TRBV7-9	TGTGCCAGCAGCTTAGTTGTCCGGGGTAGCACAGATACGCAGTATTTT	CASSLVVRGSTDTQYF
TRBJ2-1	TRBD2	-	TRBV9	TGTGCCAGCAGCGTATTTACTAGCGGGAACAATGAGCAGTTCTTC	CASSVFTSGNNEQFF
TRBJ2-1	TRBD1	-	TRBV7-8	TGTGCCAGCAGCCATGGACAGGGGGTCCCCAATGAGCAGTTCTTC	CASSHGQGVPNEQFF
TRBJ2-7	-	-	TRBV27	TGTGCCAGCAGTTTTTCCCCTAGCTCCTACGAGCAGTACTTC	CASSFSPSSYEQYF
TRBJ2-7	-	once	TRBV27	TGTGCCAGCAGTTTATCGACTGGGATTGAGCAGTACTTC	CASSLSTGIEQYF
TRBJ1-5	-	-	TRBV9	TGTGCCAGCAGCACCGACGGTTACAGGCAGCCCCAGCATTTT	CASSTDGYRQPQHF